These 6 T cell receptor beta chains were all obtained from the same sample, sequenced in a study of Graves' ophthalmopathy and Graves' hyperthyroidism. RNA transcripts served as template for amplifying TCR beta CDR3 sequences. Investigators did first-round RT-PCR with HTBI primers, then second-round multiplex PCR. TCRdb fed the multiplex PCR reads into MiXCR, producing one record per CDR3 protein. In the table there are 210,000 or so distinct CDR3 sequences, over 25% of which are singletons. Sequenced input: peripheral blood. Receptors were obtained from a man between 45 and 60 years old with Graves' ophthalmopathy.

This clonotype was found many times. The chain combines TRBV2 with TRBJ1-6; 8 nucleotides agree with TRBD1. CDR1 and CDR2 (germline): SNHLY, FYNNEI. The CDR3 is 12 residues long. With 1 base clipped from V and 18 bases from J, the junction kept 5 bases outside the gene matches. The CDR3 DNA sequence: TGTGCCAGCAGTGAAGGAGGGACAGGCTCCCACTTT. Amino acids: CASSEGGTGSHF.

This clonotype appeared many times. The chain is built from TRBV11-2 and TRBJ2-2, with D hard to call. This CDR3 comprises 16 residues. Germline values: CDR1 SGHAT, CDR2 FQNNGV. V lost 3 bases and J 2 bases, leaving 13 bases between the germline ends. CDR3 nucleotides: TGTGCCAGCAGCTTTATGGTGGCAGCCAACACCGGGGAGCTGTTTTTT. Protein product: CASSFMVAANTGELFF.

This clonotype was recorded at least ten times. The chain has TRBV15 and TRBJ1-3, with a tentative D call TRBD1 (5 bases). The germline V and J ends were trimmed by 0 bases and 2 bases, with 11 bases remaining between them. CDR1 LNHNV and CDR2 YYDKDF come from the germline V gene (reference sequence). This CDR3 has 16 residues. The CDR3: CATSRDRGGTGNTIYF. The CDR3 DNA follows: TGTGCCACCAGCAGAGATCGGGGGGGTACTGGAAACACCATATATTTT.

The chain links TRBV6-2 or TRBV6-3 to TRBJ1-5; D may be TRBD1 (5 bases). CDR1 and CDR2 from the germline V gene are MNHEY and SVGEGT. V lost 6 bases and J lost 6, with 9 bases in between. The CDR3 covers 12 residues. This chain's CDR3 is CASRMGTQPQHF. CDR3 bases: TGTGCCAGCAGAATGGGGACTCAGCCCCAGCATTTT.

This clonotype was detected ten times or more. The V gene is TRBV11-2, the J gene TRBJ2-2; TRBD2 agrees at 13 bases. This CDR3 has 16 amino acids. Germline V gene data show CDR1 as SGHAT and CDR2 as FQNNGV. Losses at the gene ends were 4 bases for V and 4 bases for J; bases not matched to a gene: 3. DNA for the CDR3: TGTGCCAGCAGCTCCCGGACTAGCGGGGGCACCGGGGAGCTGTTTTTT. This codes for CASSSRTSGGTGELFF.

The rearrangement joins TRBV12-3 or TRBV12-4 to TRBJ2-5; D gene unclear. The germline V and J ends were trimmed by 1 base and 1 base, with 7 bases remaining between them. The CDR3 is 14 residues long. The CDR3 reads CASSLGHLQETQYF. The DNA for the CDR3 is TGTGCCAGCAGTTTAGGGCACCTCCAAGAGACCCAGTACTTC.